The next 29 T cell receptor beta chains were all read from a single sample in a study of T cells in Graves' hyperthyroidism and ophthalmopathy (dated by TCRdb to about 2019). The method was multiplex PCR. The sequencer was an Illumina HiSeq 2000. TCR beta CDR3 regions were amplified from RNA transcripts. A first-round RT-PCR of the TCR CDR3 used the HTBI primer set with the Qiagen OneStep RT-PCR kit. TCRdb handled the public reads itself, with Q25 trimming in fastp and clone calling in MiXCR, and kept productive beta chains. Each entry merges the rows of one CDR3 protein and shows their most common DNA and genes. The sample table holds about 640,000 distinct CDR3 sequences, of which about 15% were seen once. Around 12% of the sample lies in the top ten. Material: blood. Receptors originate from a woman in her forties or fifties with Graves' ophthalmopathy.

This clonotype appeared a few times. A much larger clonotype is one base distant, so this may be a read error. J is TRBJ2-7 and V is TRBV7-2; possibly TRBD2 for D (5 bases). The CDR3 sequence is 15 residues long. Germline-derived CDR1 and CDR2 are SGHTA and FQGNSA. CDR3 coding DNA: TGTGCCAGCAGCTTACGAGAGGGTCCCTCCTACGAGCGGTACTTC. This gives the protein CASSLREGPSYERYF.

Concerning this clonotype itself: The germline gene is not matched at one end of the junction; a read error may be the cause. The V call is TRBV7-2, the J call TRBJ2-1; 8 bases match TRBD2. CDR1 and CDR2 from the germline V gene are SGHTA and FQGNSA. The length of the CDR3 is 14 residues. The CDR3 bases are TGCGCCAGCAGCTTACACGCGACTAGCGTCGAGCAGTTCTTC. This sequence encodes CASSLHATSVEQFF.

There are many counts of this clonotype. J is TRBJ2-2 and V is TRBV11-2, with 12 bases matching TRBD2. CDR3 size: 19 residues. V lost 5 bases to trimming and J lost 4 bases; unmatched junction nucleotides: 14. Germline values: CDR1 SGHAT, CDR2 FQNNGV. CDR3 coding DNA: TGTGCCAGCAGCCTAGCGAGACTAGCGGGGGCCCCATCCACCGGGGAGCTGTTTTTT. This encodes CASSLARLAGAPSTGELFF. The full variable domain, completed using reference TRBV11-2 and TRBJ2-2, is EAGVAQSPRYKIIEKRQSVAFWCNPISGHATLYWYQQILGQGPKLLIQFQNNGVVDDSQLPKDRFSAERLKGVDSTLKIQPAKLEDSAVYLCASSLARLAGAPSTGELFFGEGSRLTVL.

This chain links TRBV9 with TRBJ1-3; D uncertain. Trimming left V 4 bases short and J 4 bases short, with 12 bases between. Germline CDR1 SGDLS, CDR2 YYNGEE. CDR3 length: 14 residues. In DNA form, the CDR3 reads TGTGCCAGCAGCTCTAGTCTCAGGGGAAACACCATATATTTT. It encodes CASSSSLRGNTIYF.

This clonotype was seen more than once but under ten times. The chain recombines TRBV29-1 with TRBJ2-1, with TRBD1 matching over 12 bases. The CDR3 totals 16 residues. In germline, CDR1 is SQVTM, CDR2 ANQGSEA. V was pared by 6 bases and J by 3 bases, with 9 bases of the junction left unmatched. DNA for the CDR3: TGCAGCGTACGCCCGGGACAGGGGGCGAACTACAATGAGCAGTTCTTC. This translates into CSVRPGQGANYNEQFF.

This clonotype occurred many times. The V call is TRBV28, the J call TRBJ2-1; 9 positions agree with TRBD2. This CDR3 has 15 residues. The junction had 13 bases not matched to a gene; V was cut back by 4 bases and J by 12 bases. Germline V CDR1 and CDR2: MDHEN, SYDVKM. CDR3 amino acids: CASSSPGTSFSVQFF. Written as DNA, the CDR3 is TGTGCCAGCAGTTCGCCCGGGACTAGCTTCTCTGTGCAGTTCTTC.

This clonotype appeared many times. CDR3 coding DNA: TGTGCCAGCATCACCCGGACGGGCCAAGAGACCCAGTACTTC. This sequence encodes CASITRTGQETQYF. This rearrangement joins TRBV28 to TRBJ2-5, with D unresolved. Germline CDR1 and CDR2: MDHEN and SYDVKM. V was cut by 7 bases and J by 1 base, with 13 bases left in between. The CDR3 is 14 amino acids.

This clonotype was seen repeatedly, ten times or more. V gene TRBV30 combines with J gene TRBJ1-1; a possible D gene is TRBD1 (5 bases). In germline, CDR1 is GTSNPN, CDR2 SVGIG (reference sequence). CDR3 length: 14 residues. Trimming pared 4 bases from V and 1 base from J, leaving 13 bases between. The CDR3 DNA follows: TGTGCCTGGAAACGGAGGACAACGAACACTGAAGCTTTCTTT. The encoded protein is CAWKRRTTNTEAFF. Using reference TRBV30 and TRBJ1-1 for the parts outside the CDR3, the full variable domain is SQTIHQWPATLVQPVGSPLSLECTVEGTSNPNLYWYRQAAGRGLQLLFYSVGIGQISSEVPQNLSASRPQDRQFILSSKKLLLSDSGFYLCAWKRRTTNTEAFFGQGTRLTVV.

The chain carries TRBV7-8 and TRBJ1-1, with 7 positions matching TRBD1. CDR3 length equals 13 residues. Per germline, CDR1 SGHVS and CDR2 FQNEAQ. Unmatched junction bases numbered 3, after V lost 5 bases and J lost 3 bases. The chain's CDR3 is CASSRDRHTEAFF. The CDR3 DNA follows: TGTGCCAGCAGCAGGGACAGACACACTGAAGCTTTCTTT.

The chain carries TRBV18 and TRBJ2-7; tentative D call: TRBD2 (5 bases). The germline V gene has CDR1 KGHSH and CDR2 LQKENI. Trimming shortened V by 3 bases and J by 6 bases, and 15 bases separated the two germline ends. The CDR3 has 14 residues. For the CDR3, the DNA is TGTGCCAGCTCACCTTGGGCTAGCACGGGCGAGCAGTACTTC. It yields the protein CASSPWASTGEQYF.

Ten or more counts support this clonotype. The chain has TRBV6-1 and TRBJ2-5; possible D gene TRBD2, 6 bases. Looked up from germline, CDR1 is MNHNS and CDR2 is SASEGT. V dropped 5 bases and J dropped 5 bases, with 12 bases sitting between them. The CDR3 has 13 amino acids. The CDR3 region is CASSYWREETQYF. The CDR3 nucleotides are TGTGCCAGCAGTTATTGGAGGGAGGAGACCCAGTACTTC.

A few counts support this clonotype. The chain employs TRBV19 and TRBJ1-5; 10 bases map to TRBD1. Germline loops: CDR1 LNHDA, CDR2 SQIVND (reference sequence). Germline trimming cut 5 bases from V and 0 bases from J; bases unmatched to any gene: 10. The length of the CDR3 is 18 residues. The CDR3 loop reads CASSRAGTGAISNQPQHF. CDR3 coding DNA: TGTGCCAGTAGTCGGGCCGGGACAGGGGCGATTAGCAATCAGCCCCAGCATTTT.

This clonotype was found a few times. The J gene is TRBJ1-2, the V gene TRBV19, with 9 bases lining up with TRBD1. This CDR3 is 13 amino acids long. The V gene end was trimmed by 10 bases and the J gene end by 7 bases; junction bases not matched to a gene: 10. Germline V CDR1 and CDR2: LNHDA, SQIVND (reference sequence). The CDR3 loop is CATETGTGIGYTF. CDR3 DNA: TGTGCCACCGAGACCGGGACAGGGATTGGCTACACCTTC.

This clonotype was observed a handful of times. The chain carries TRBV9 and TRBJ2-7; D unclear. Germline CDR1 is SGDLS and CDR2 is YYNGEE. This CDR3 has 13 residues. V was shortened by 0 bases and J by 6 bases, with 10 bases between the two germline ends. The CDR3 DNA reads as TGTGCCAGCAGCGTAGGGGTTAGCTCCGAGCAGTACTTC. Protein product: CASSVGVSSEQYF.

The chain links TRBV4-3 to TRBJ1-5; D not resolved. The CDR3 length is 13 residues. In germline, CDR1 is LGHNA, CDR2 YSLEER. The V end was cut by 4 bases, the J end by 5 bases, with 9 bases between. CDR3 residues: CASSRERHQPQHF. CDR3 DNA: TGCGCCAGCAGCCGGGAAAGACATCAGCCCCAGCATTTT.

This clonotype was recorded a few times. V is TRBV19 and J is TRBJ2-1, with TRBD1 identical over 9 bases. Germline CDR1 LNHDA, CDR2 SQIVND (reference sequence). The CDR3 loop spans 17 amino acids. J lost 8 bases, V lost 4 bases, and 15 bases had no gene match. CDR3 DNA: TGTGCCAGTAGTAGGATAAGGAGGACAGGGGCTCGGGATGAGCAGTTCTTC. Residues: CASSRIRRTGARDEQFF.

This clonotype was seen ten or more times. At one end the junction does not follow the germline gene, possibly because of a read error. The chain joins TRBV6-2 or TRBV6-3 to TRBJ2-7; TRBD1 agrees at 10 bases. The germline CDR1 and CDR2 sequences are MNHEY and SVGEGT. This CDR3 spans 14 amino acids. CDR3 loop: CASRYWDRGYEQYF. For the CDR3, the DNA is TGTGCCAGCAGATACTGGGACAGGGGCTACGAGCAGTACTTC.

Concerning this clonotype: Possible read error: a much larger clone is one base away. The rearrangement joins TRBV7-2 to TRBJ2-3; D not certain. This CDR3 contains 14 residues. Germline lookup yields CDR1 SGHTA and CDR2 FQGNSA. CDR3 sequence reads: CVSSLETGKDTQYF. The CDR3 DNA sequence: TGTGTCAGCAGCTTAGAGACGGGTAAAGATACGCAGTATTTT. The full variable domain, with the rest looked up from reference TRBV7-2 and TRBJ2-3, is GAGVSQSPSNKVTEKGKDVELRCDPISGHTALYWYRQSLGQGLEFLIYFQGNSAPDKSGLPSDRFSAERTGGSVSTLTIQRTQQEDSAVYLCVSSLETGKDTQYFGPGTRLTVL.

The chain employs TRBV25-1 and TRBJ2-1; D call uncertain. V was pared by 2 bases and J by 10 bases, with 18 bases between. Germline CDR1 MGHDK, CDR2 SYGVNS. This CDR3 contains 15 residues. The CDR3 protein is CASSEQGFDSPEQFF. The CDR3 nucleotides are TGTGCCAGCAGTGAACAAGGGTTCGATTCCCCCGAGCAGTTCTTC.

This clonotype was found many times. V usage is TRBV29-1 and J usage is TRBJ2-1; 7 bases are a match to TRBD2. The germline gives CDR1 SQVTM, CDR2 ANQGSEA. The CDR3 runs 13 residues. V lost 4 bases to trimming and J lost 8 bases; unmatched junction nucleotides: 8. The chain's CDR3 is CSVVSAGRDEQFF. The DNA for the CDR3 is TGCAGCGTTGTGTCAGCGGGAAGAGATGAGCAGTTCTTC.

This clonotype was seen at least ten times. This chain uses TRBV28 with TRBJ2-7, with 8 bases identical to TRBD1. This CDR3 comprises 15 residues. With V trimmed by 5 bases and J by 3 bases, 9 bases remained unmatched. The V gene's germline CDR1 is MDHEN and CDR2 SYDVKM. Here the CDR3 reads CASSGTGQDNYEQYF. The CDR3 DNA is TGTGCCAGCAGTGGAACGGGACAGGATAACTACGAGCAGTACTTC.

This clonotype was recorded a few times. A much larger clone sits a single nucleotide away, making a read error possible. The rearrangement joins TRBV2 to TRBJ2-2, with 16 bases lining up with TRBD2. Germline loops: CDR1 SNHLY, CDR2 FYNNEI. V shed 6 bases and J 7 bases; nucleotides not matched to a gene: 2. CDR3 length: 15 residues. The CDR3 sequence is CASRGLAGGNGELFF. DNA for the CDR3: TGTGCCAGCAGGGGACTAGCGGGAGGGAACGGGGAGCTGTTTTTT.

This chain joins TRBV27 and TRBJ2-6; TRBD2 aligns across 9 bases. From germline, CDR1 is MNHEY and CDR2 SMNVEV (reference sequence). This CDR3 has 16 residues. Trimming cost V 6 bases and J 0 bases; bases outside gene matches: 3. CDR3 loop: CASRHSGSSGANVLTF. CDR3 DNA: TGTGCCAGCAGACATAGCGGGAGCTCTGGGGCCAACGTCCTGACTTTC.

The chain links TRBV4-3 to TRBJ2-3; 8 bases agree with TRBD2. The germline gives CDR1 LGHNA, CDR2 YSLEER. The junction had 6 bases not matched to a gene; V was cut back by 4 bases and J by 0 bases. CDR3 size: 16 residues. CDR3 loop: CASSRREGGSTDTQYF. DNA of the CDR3: TGCGCCAGCAGCCGCCGGGAGGGAGGAAGCACAGATACGCAGTATTTT.

Note on this clonotype: This likely comes from a read error, as the CDR3 has no conserved phenylalanine or tryptophan at its end. The rearrangement uses TRBV20-1 and TRBJ2-4, with TRBD2 as a possible D gene (6 bases). Between the trimmed V and J ends, which lost 6 bases and 2 bases, there was a span of 11 bases. The CDR3 runs 13 residues. Looked up from germline, CDR1 is DFQATT and CDR2 is SNEGSKA (reference sequence). This CDR3 reads CSAPGVPKNIQYV. The CDR3 DNA sequence: TGCAGTGCCCCGGGAGTCCCCAAAAACATTCAGTACGTC.

This clonotype has only a few counts. The chain carries TRBV19 and TRBJ2-2; 7 bases map to TRBD2. The CDR3 has 16 amino acids. Germline V gene lookup returns CDR1 LNHDA and CDR2 SQIVND (reference sequence). The V gene end was trimmed by 7 bases and the J gene end by 6 bases; junction bases not matched to a gene: 14. The CDR3 DNA reads as TGTGCCAGTACCCCATGGGAGGGCCCAGGCGCCGGGGAGCTGTTTTTT. It yields the protein CASTPWEGPGAGELFF.

The rearrangement links TRBV12-3 or TRBV12-4 to TRBJ2-1; 9 nucleotides agree with TRBD2. CDR3 length equals 14 residues. J was trimmed by 8 bases and V by 6 bases; bases with no gene match: 8. The CDR3 region has the DNA TGTGCCAGCAGGGCTAGCGGGGCGGGCTATGAGCAGTTCTTC. Amino acid sequence: CASRASGAGYEQFF.

The chain employs TRBV30 and TRBJ1-6; tentative D call: TRBD1 (6 bases). The V and J ends lost 3 bases and 4 bases respectively, with 13 bases between them. Looked up from germline, CDR1 is GTSNPN and CDR2 is SVGIG (reference sequence). The length of the CDR3 is 15 residues. The CDR3, as DNA: TGTGCCTGGAGCGCTGGGACACCTTATAATTCACCCCTCCACTTT. The encoded protein is CAWSAGTPYNSPLHF.

This clonotype showed up many times. The chain recombines TRBV20-1 with TRBJ1-1, with D perhaps matching TRBD1 (5 bases). With 3 bases removed from V and 2 bases from J, the gap between germline ends came to 10 bases. Germline CDR1 DFQATT, CDR2 SNEGSKA (reference sequence). The CDR3 runs to 13 residues. The CDR3, as DNA: TGCAGTGCTAGTCGGGACCCAAACACTGAAGCTTTCTTT. This translates into CSASRDPNTEAFF.